Listed here are 21 T cell receptor beta chains from one sample, sequenced in a study of OX40 agonist ivuxolimab in advanced cancers. The table came from immunoSEQ multiplex PCR; TCRdb's copy has only in-frame clones and leaves some out. The sample carries about 110,000 clones, under 95% recorded once. The sample was CD4+ or CD8+ T cells sorted from blood, taken in a trial of the OX40 agonist ivuxolimab. These receptors originate from an adult with an advanced solid tumor such as melanoma, head and neck, liver or kidney cancer.

The chain joins TRBV6-5 to TRBJ2-7; D unresolved. V was trimmed by 2 bases and J by 4 bases, leaving 12 bases between them. CDR3 length: 14 amino acids. Germline CDR1 is MNHEY and CDR2 is SVGAGI. As DNA, the CDR3 is TGTGCCAGCAGTTACGAAAGAAAACAATACGAGCAGTACTTC. Amino acids: CASSYERKQYEQYF.

The chain uses TRBV30 and TRBJ1-2; 7 bases match TRBD1. The CDR3 loop spans 12 amino acids. J gave up 4 bases and V 2 bases, and 1 base lay outside the gene matches. Germline V gives CDR1 GTSNPN, CDR2 SVGIG (reference sequence). The CDR3: CAWSSGGYGYTF. The DNA of the CDR3 is TGTGCCTGGAGTTCAGGGGGCTATGGCTACACCTTC.

V gene TRBV7-2 combines with J gene TRBJ2-7; D might be TRBD1 (5 bases). V was pared by 5 bases and J by 3 bases, with 11 bases between. The germline V gene has CDR1 SGHTA and CDR2 FQGNSA. The CDR3 covers 13 residues. CDR3 sequence: CASSTGQIYEQYF. In nucleotides, the CDR3 is TGTGCCAGCAGCACCGGACAAATCTACGAGCAGTACTTC.

The chain couples TRBV30 to TRBJ1-1; weak D call: TRBD1 (6 bases). Germline CDR1 is GTSNPN and CDR2 is SVGIG (reference sequence). V gave up 2 bases and J gave up 1 base, with 8 bases separating them. This CDR3 contains 13 residues. As DNA, the CDR3 is TGTGCCTGGAGTAACAGGGCGAACACTGAAGCTTTCTTT. Protein: CAWSNRANTEAFF.

The V gene is TRBV19, the J gene TRBJ2-1, with 11 bases identical to TRBD2. From germline, CDR1 is LNHDA and CDR2 SQIVND (reference sequence). V lost 5 bases and J lost 4; bases outside the gene matches: 13. The CDR3 is 18 residues long. The CDR3 reads CASSATGTSGAVYNEQFF. CDR3 bases: TGTGCCAGTAGTGCAACCGGGACTAGCGGAGCAGTGTACAATGAGCAGTTCTTC.

This clone appeared once. V gene TRBV5-4 combines with J gene TRBJ1-1; 7 nucleotides line up with TRBD1. Germline-derived CDR1 and CDR2 are SGHNT and YYREEE (reference sequence). The CDR3 is 16 residues long. Trimming cost V 0 bases and J 0 bases; bases outside gene matches: 5. The CDR3, as DNA: TGTGCCAGCAGCTTGGGGACAGGACAAATGAACACTGAAGCTTTCTTT. Its translation: CASSLGTGQMNTEAFF.

This clone was seen only a few times. The V call is TRBV5-1, the J call TRBJ2-3; D is uncertain. The germline gives CDR1 SGHRS, CDR2 YFSETQ. V was trimmed by 4 bases and J by 4 bases, leaving 16 bases between them. The CDR3 consists of 15 residues. CDR3 sequence (DNA): TGCGCCAGCAGCCAACAGTCCTCGGCGGCAGATACGCAGTATTTT. Translating gives CASSQQSSAADTQYF.

The V call is TRBV7-3, the J call TRBJ2-1; TRBD1 matches at 7 bases. Germline CDR1 SGHTA, CDR2 FQGTGA. The CDR3 has 15 residues. Trimming took 5 bases from V and 0 from J; bases not matched to a gene: 4. The CDR3 loop is CASSPTGDSYNEQFF. The CDR3 nucleotides are TGTGCCAGCAGCCCAACAGGGGACTCCTACAATGAGCAGTTCTTC.

The chain uses TRBV30 and TRBJ2-7; 9 nucleotides agree with TRBD2. V shed 5 bases, J shed 4 bases, and the junction held 6 bases outside the gene matches. The CDR3 is 13 residues long. In germline, CDR1 is GTSNPN, CDR2 SVGIG (reference sequence). The CDR3 coding sequence is TGTGCCTGGGGCGCGGGGGGGCAATACGAGCAGTACTTC. Protein sequence: CAWGAGGQYEQYF.

The rearrangement uses TRBV7-9 and TRBJ2-3, with D uncertain. V lost 8 bases and J lost 2, with 5 bases in between. The CDR3 consists of 11 residues. Germline assignment: CDR1 SEHNR and CDR2 FQNEAQ (reference sequence). CDR3 in amino acids: CASSYTDTQYF. The CDR3 DNA reads as TGTGCCAGCTCTTACACAGATACGCAGTATTTT.

V gene TRBV9 combines with J gene TRBJ2-3; D is undetermined. Germline V gene data show CDR1 as SGDLS and CDR2 as YYNGEE. V was clipped by 0 bases and J by 2 bases, with 7 bases between them. The CDR3 spans 14 residues. The CDR3 reads CASSVETHTDTQYF. Here the CDR3 DNA reads TGTGCCAGCAGCGTAGAAACCCACACAGATACGCAGTATTTT.

V gene TRBV5-6 combines with J gene TRBJ2-3, with 7 bases fitting TRBD2. This CDR3 contains 15 residues. CDR1 is SGHDT and CDR2 is YYEEEE in the germline V gene. J gave up 3 bases and V 0 bases, and 4 bases lay outside the gene matches. The CDR3 DNA reads as TGTGCCAGCAGCTTGGATCGGACTAGGACAGATACGCAGTATTTT. Translated: CASSLDRTRTDTQYF.

The chain joins TRBV9 to TRBJ1-6; TRBD1 matches at 7 bases. The germline V gene has CDR1 SGDLS and CDR2 YYNGEE. V shed 5 bases, J shed 6 bases, and the junction held 2 bases outside the gene matches. This CDR3 region has 13 residues. In nucleotides, the CDR3 is TGTGCCAGCAGTGGGGACAGTAATTCACCCCTCCACTTT. Amino acids: CASSGDSNSPLHF.

This chain links TRBV6-5 with TRBJ1-2, with D maybe TRBD1 (6 bases). Germline lookup yields CDR1 MNHEY and CDR2 SVGAGI. There are 15 residues in the CDR3. V lost 5 bases to trimming and J lost 1 base, with 14 bases between them. Written as DNA, the CDR3 is TGTGCCAGCAGTACCCGGACAGACCGTAACTATGGCTACACCTTC. Its protein is CASSTRTDRNYGYTF.

This clone has a handful of counts. The chain links TRBV25-1 to TRBJ2-7; TRBD2 agrees at 8 bases. The CDR3 totals 17 residues. Trimming removed 7 bases from V and 3 bases from J; junction bases left unmatched: 17. Germline V gene data show CDR1 as MGHDK and CDR2 as SYGVNS. CDR3 DNA sequence: TGTGCCAGCATCGATCCAGGGCCGGGACGGGAGGGCTACGAGCAGTACTTC. This codes for CASIDPGPGREGYEQYF.

The chain is built from TRBV4-1 and TRBJ1-2; D might be TRBD1 (6 bases). This CDR3 has 15 amino acids. The germline V gene has CDR1 MGHRA and CDR2 YSYEKL. Trimming took off 1 base at V and 2 bases at J, with 11 bases between the two ends. CDR3 residues: CASSQVSDSNYGYTF. The CDR3 DNA follows: TGCGCCAGCAGCCAAGTATCGGACAGCAACTATGGCTACACCTTC.

The rearrangement uses TRBV4-2 and TRBJ2-4; perhaps TRBD2 as D (6 bases). Germline-derived CDR1 and CDR2 are LGHNA and YNFKEQ. Trimming removed 4 bases from V and 0 bases from J, with 7 bases in between. The CDR3 runs 14 residues. The CDR3 DNA sequence: TGTGCCAGCAGCCCGGGGGTAGCCAAAAACATTCAGTACTTC. Translation: CASSPGVAKNIQYF.

CDR3 nucleotide sequence: TGTGCCAGCAGCAAATTATGGGGTTATAACTATGGCTACACCTTC. This sequence encodes CASSKLWGYNYGYTF. J is TRBJ1-2 and V is TRBV21-1. TRBV21-1 is assigned pseudogene status. This CDR3 spans 15 amino acids.

This clone was found once. The chain carries TRBV6-1 and TRBJ2-2; D remains unclear. The CDR3 has 13 residues. The V gene lost 2 bases and the J gene lost 9 bases, with 10 bases spanning the gap. Germline assignment: CDR1 MNHNS and CDR2 SASEGT. The CDR3 DNA sequence: TGTGCCAGCAGTGAACCCCACCTTCGGGAGCTGTTTTTT. It codes for CASSEPHLRELFF.

This rearrangement joins TRBV2 to TRBJ2-3; TRBD2 matches at 8 bases. The germline V gene has CDR1 SNHLY and CDR2 FYNNEI. The length of the CDR3 is 15 residues. Trimming took 6 bases from V and 5 from J; bases not matched to a gene: 10. Written as DNA, the CDR3 is TGTGCCAGCAGACAGAGGCGGGGGGCCGGAGATACGCAGTATTTT. This gives the protein CASRQRRGAGDTQYF.

V is TRBV30 and J is TRBJ1-4; the D is unclear. Germline V gene lookup returns CDR1 GTSNPN and CDR2 SVGIG (reference sequence). The CDR3 runs 13 residues. V was cut by 2 bases and J by 8 bases, with 12 bases left in between. CDR3 sequence reads: CAWSWRGSEKLFF. The CDR3 DNA follows: TGTGCCTGGAGTTGGCGGGGATCCGAAAAACTGTTTTTT. Supplemented by reference TRBV30 and TRBJ1-4, the full variable domain reads SQTIHQWPATLVQPVGSPLSLECTVEGTSNPNLYWYRQAAGRGLQLLFYSVGIGQISSEVPQNLSASRPQDRQFILSSKKLLLSDSGFYLCAWSWRGSEKLFFGSGTQLSVL.